Described below is a single TCR beta chain sequence and its context. Antigen unknown. The data belong to a study of human T cells and chemical hapten exposure. At the level of the study: The study sensitized with 2% DPC on a 2 cm by 2 cm patch of upper inner arm skin. The study's findings and limits: All donors were alopecia patients, so their immunity may differ from that of healthy people.

Attachment of unique molecular identifiers to individual cDNA molecules was performed in the library. One entry per CDR3 protein results from TCRdb running MiXCR on the RACE reads. The profile shows approximately 100,000 distinct CDR3 sequences, 9% to 9.5% of them singletons. Stated time point: patch test 2, 6 weeks after DPC sensitization. Stated treatment: therapeutic diphenylcyclopropenone sensitization with weekly scalp DPC. Each patch-test visit's blood sample preceded patch application. Unmatched junction bases numbered 5, after V lost 4 bases and J lost 0 bases. Germline V lookup: CDR1 SGHVS, CDR2 FNYEAQ. The CDR3 loop spans 18 amino acids.

The chain has TRBV7-6 and TRBJ2-1; 14 bases line up with TRBD2. The receptor was derived from a woman aged 35 to 49 with alopecia areata. Some clones in this sample may be carry-over from other donors' samples. The sample in question was whole blood, obtained in connection with sensitization to the hapten diphenylcyclopropenone (DPC). The CDR3 here is CASSSRGLAGASYNEQFF. The CDR3 coding sequence is TGTGCCAGCAGCTCCAGGGGACTAGCGGGGGCCTCCTACAATGAGCAGTTCTTC.